The clone carrying this T cell receptor beta chain was recorded at least ten times. The record originates from a study of regulatory T cells in long-lasting Graves disease. As to time point: newly diagnosed GD, antithyroid drugs for less than 3 months. TCR sequences were obtained from RNA taken from PBMCs. Building of the TCR beta libraries involved iRepertoire HTBI primers and Arm-PCR of CDR3 regions. TCRdb re-derived calls from the multiplex PCR reads in MiXCR, one entry per CDR3 protein. The sample holds 400,000 to 500,000 distinct CDR3 sequences, 15% seen once. These same data were also listed under a study on T cells in Graves' hyperthyroidism and ophthalmopathy. That investigation notes: Model output signaled ophthalmopathy a median roughly 6.1 months ahead of onset.

The specimen was peripheral blood mononuclear cells (PBMCs), collected at new diagnosis, from a patient treated with antithyroid drugs. This TCR was sampled from a young woman with Graves disease.

In DNA, the CDR3 is TGCAGTGCTAGGGCAGGGGTAACTGAAGCTTTCTTT. This codes for CSARAGVTEAFF. The gene calls are TRBV20-1 and TRBJ1-1, with D perhaps TRBD1 (6 bases). The CDR3 totals 12 residues. Germline CDR1 DFQATT, CDR2 SNEGSKA (reference sequence). V lost 3 bases and J 5 bases, leaving 10 bases between the germline ends.